The rows below give T cell receptor beta chains drawn from one sample of a study of cytomegalovirus exposure and HLA in healthy donors. Method: immunoSEQ multiplex PCR; TCRdb's copy keeps in-frame clones and lacks some. The table shows fewer than 95,000 clones, with over 70% occurring only once. Sequenced material: PBMCs. These receptors were obtained from a man aged 35 to 55 in good health and CMV-seronegative. CDR3s include the opening cysteine and the closing phenylalanine or tryptophan. Each record gives: V gene, D gene, clone size, J gene, CDR3 DNA, CDR3 protein. A D gene is named only where the DNA matches it firmly. Some rows have no size entry. The others give once, few or many, or a class for an expanded clone.

>TRBV6-5|TRBD2|NA|TRBJ2-2
TGTGCCAGCAGTTACTCCGGGACTAGCGCCGGGGAGCTGTTTTTT
CASSYSGTSAGELFF
>TRBV2|NA|NA|TRBJ2-3
TGTGCCAGCAGTACCGGGGGGGACAGGGCCACAAGGGTTACGCAGTATTTT
CASSTGGDRATRVTQYF
>TRBV7-2|NA|NA|TRBJ2-7
TGTGCCAGCAGCCCGCGGGCCCTAGGGTCCTACGAGCAGTACTTC
CASSPRALGSYEQYF
>TRBV19|TRBD2|NA|TRBJ2-1
TGTGCCAGTAAAAGCGGGGTGAGCTCCTACAATGAGCAGTTCTTC
CASKSGVSSYNEQFF
>TRBV6-5|NA|NA|TRBJ1-6
TGTGCCAGCAGTTACGGACTCCGACAAAGAAATTCACCCCTCCACTTT
CASSYGLRQRNSPLHF
>TRBV7-9|TRBD1|few|TRBJ1-1
TGTGCCAGCAGTCCCGGAACAGGGGCCACTGAAGCTTTCTTT
CASSPGTGATEAFF
>TRBV7-2|TRBD1|NA|TRBJ1-1
TGTGCCAGCAGCTTGGAGTCCCGGGACAGGGTTGAAGCTTTCTTT
CASSLESRDRVEAFF
>TRBV7-9|TRBD1|NA|TRBJ2-1
TGTGCCAGCAGCTTAGGGACAGGGAACAATGAGCAGTTCTTC
CASSLGTGNNEQFF
>TRBV30|NA|NA|TRBJ1-2
TGTGCCTGGAGCGGGCGCGGGGGGATATGTGGCTACACCTTC
CAWSGRGGICGYTF
>TRBV4-1|TRBD1|NA|TRBJ1-4
TGCGCCAGCAGCCAAGGACCGACAGGGATTAATGAAAAACTGTTTTTT
CASSQGPTGINEKLFF
>TRBV7-9|TRBD1|NA|TRBJ1-3
TGTGCCAGCAGCTTCTCAGGGGGCGGAAACACCATATATTTT
CASSFSGGGNTIYF
>TRBV4-3|NA|NA|TRBJ2-7
TGCGCCAGCAGCCAAGAGACAGTCCCCCCCTACGAGCAGTACTTC
CASSQETVPPYEQYF
>TRBV7-3|NA|NA|TRBJ1-1
TGTGCCAGCAGCTTGAGGGGAGGATACACTGAAGCTTTCTTT
CASSLRGGYTEAFF
>TRBV5-4|TRBD2|NA|TRBJ2-5
TGTGCCAGCAGCTTGTTGGGAAGAGCGGGGGGGCGGGAGACCCAGTACTTC
CASSLLGRAGGRETQYF
>TRBV27|TRBD1|NA|TRBJ2-7
TGTGCCAGCAGTCCTCCCCGGACAGGGTTCTCCTACGAGCAGTACTTC
CASSPPRTGFSYEQYF
>TRBV10-1|NA|NA|TRBJ1-1
TGCGCCAGCAGTGAATCTGAAGATACCGACATGAACACTGAAGCTTTCTTT
CASSESEDTDMNTEAFF
>TRBV6-5|NA|NA|TRBJ1-2
TGTGCCAGCAGCCGCCGGAGGGCGCGGGGCTACACCTTC
CASSRRRARGYTF